This T cell receptor beta chain was profiled in a study of glioma-infiltrating T cells. General observations from the study: Only very few CDR3 sequences appeared in both tissue and blood. Above-expected tissue-blood divergence occurred in all gliomas, most in low-grade ones.

Details on this clonotype: As yet, its antigen is unknown.

Amplification of TCR alpha and beta CDR3 regions from RNA used iRepertoire nested multiplex PCR. Tissue mRNA or PBMC total RNA, 100-400 ng, went into one-step reverse transcription and amplification. Each CDR3 protein is one row after TCRdb ran MiXCR on the multiplex PCR reads. The sample lists around 120,000 distinct CDR3 sequences, around 23% occurring once. Sequenced sample: glioma tissue, nonneoplastic brain tissue, or PBMCs (not recorded which). The receptor was derived from a human donor with low-grade glioma or glioblastoma, undergoing nonglioma brain surgery, or in good health (not recorded which).

This CDR3 reads CASSLLAGGGFYGYTF. The CDR3 DNA sequence: TGTGCCAGCAGTTTATTGGCAGGGGGCGGCTTTTATGGCTACACCTTC. The chain links TRBV28 to TRBJ1-2; TRBD1 aligns across 8 bases. CDR1 and CDR2 from the germline V gene are MDHEN and SYDVKM. The junction had 9 bases not matched to a gene; V was cut back by 1 base and J by 5 bases. The length of the CDR3 is 16 residues.